A selection of T cell receptor beta chains follows, all from one sample in a study of blood T cell repertoires in COVID-19. This table comes from immunoSEQ multiplex PCR, and its TCRdb copy is limited to in-frame clones, with some not included. The sample lists under 150,000 clones, about 80% occurring once. Sequencing was done on a sample of peripheral blood. The receptors here all came from a human donor in a cohort sampled during active COVID-19. CDR3s include the opening cysteine and the closing phenylalanine or tryptophan. D genes are given only for firm matches. Some rows mark clone size as missing; the rest say once, few, many or name a class of expanded clone.

.,TRBD1,TRBJ1-2,TRBV7-9,CASSLSTGGYGGYTF,TGTGCCAGCAGCTTGTCGACAGGGGGTTACGGTGGCTACACCTTC
.,TRBD1,TRBJ2-7,TRBV7-8,CASSPRDRGLFEQYF,TGTGCCAGCAGCCCCCGGGACAGGGGGTTGTTCGAGCAGTACTTC
.,TRBD2,TRBJ2-1,TRBV7-9,CASSLASGGYEQFF,TGTGCCAGCAGCTTGGCTAGCGGGGGCTATGAGCAGTTCTTC
.,.,TRBJ2-3,TRBV4-3,CASSQDYIGGRTDTQYF,TGCGCCAGCAGCCAAGATTATATCGGGGGACGCACAGATACGCAGTATTTT
.,TRBD1,TRBJ1-2,TRBV19,CASSRGAGQGVYGYTF,TGTGCCAGTAGCCGGGGTGCGGGACAGGGTGTCTATGGCTACACCTTC
.,.,TRBJ2-3,TRBV3-1/TRBV3-2,CASSQKGVDTQYF,TGTGCCAGCAGCCAAAAAGGAGTCGATACGCAGTATTTT
.,.,TRBJ1-1,TRBV27,CASSPAPGYTEAFF,TGTGCCAGCAGTCCCGCCCCAGGGTACACTGAAGCTTTCTTT
once,.,TRBJ2-3,TRBV7-8,CASSRRDFNSYTDTQYF,TGTGCCAGCAGCCGCCGGGACTTCAACTCATACACAGATACGCAGTATTTT
.,TRBD1,TRBJ1-1,TRBV19,CASSIEGQGRTEAFF,TGTGCCAGTAGTATCGAGGGACAGGGGAGGACTGAAGCTTTCTTT
.,TRBD2,TRBJ2-7,TRBV5-1,CASSFPSGGAPLRVYEQYF,TGCGCCAGCAGCTTCCCTAGCGGGGGGGCTCCACTCCGCGTCTACGAGCAGTACTTC
.,.,TRBJ2-1,TRBV3-1/TRBV3-2,CASSPGTRRMSYNEQFF,TGTGCCAGCAGCCCCGGGACACGTCGCATGTCCTACAATGAGCAGTTCTTC
.,TRBD1,TRBJ2-5,TRBV11-2,CASGFRQGPETQYF,TGTGCCAGCGGATTCCGACAGGGCCCAGAGACCCAGTACTTC
.,.,TRBJ1-5,TRBV5-1,CASSWRGGDQPQHF,TGCGCCAGCAGCTGGAGGGGTGGGGATCAGCCCCAGCATTTT
.,TRBD2,TRBJ2-5,TRBV11-2,CASSSLQGQRGTQYF,TGTGCCAGCAGCTCCCTCCAGGGCCAGCGGGGGACCCAGTACTTC
.,TRBD1,TRBJ2-3,TRBV28,CASSHGTVSTDTQYF,TGTGCCAGCAGTCACGGGACAGTTAGCACAGATACGCAGTATTTT
.,.,TRBJ1-1,TRBV10-3,CAISGGLREAFF,TGTGCCATCAGTGGGGGGCTTCGAGAAGCTTTCTTT
once,.,TRBJ2-3,TRBV6-5,CASIGRGYTDTQYF,TGTGCCAGTATCGGGCGGGGATACACAGATACGCAGTATTTT
.,TRBD1,TRBJ2-7,TRBV4-3,CASSQVVGTGGPYEQYF,TGCGCCAGCAGCCAAGTAGTTGGGACAGGGGGCCCCTACGAGCAGTACTTC
.,.,TRBJ2-3,TRBV5-1,CASSFQEARGTDTQYF,TGCGCCAGCAGCTTTCAGGAAGCGCGGGGCACAGATACGCAGTATTTT
.,TRBD1,TRBJ2-3,TRBV5-1,CASSLGRDSFMISTDTQYF,TGCGCCAGCAGCTTGGGTCGGGACAGCTTTATGATTAGCACAGATACGCAGTATTTT
.,TRBD1,TRBJ1-1,TRBV19,CASTRGQGRTEAFF,TGTGCCAGTACTCGCGGACAGGGACGCACTGAAGCTTTCTTT
.,TRBD1,TRBJ2-3,TRBV5-1,CASRRTGQNTDTQYF,TGCGCCAGCAGACGGACAGGGCAAAACACAGATACGCAGTATTTT
.,.,TRBJ1-2,TRBV6-2/TRBV6-3,CASSTAAGWSGYTF,TGTGCCAGCAGTACCGCCGCGGGCTGGAGCGGCTACACCTTC
.,.,TRBJ2-3,TRBV6-6,CASSYSRGTSTDTQYF,TGTGCCAGCAGTTACTCACGGGGGACTAGCACAGATACGCAGTATTTT
.,TRBD2,TRBJ2-1,TRBV18,CASSPFPTSGDSSYNEQFF,TGTGCCAGCTCACCATTTCCGACTAGCGGGGATAGCTCCTACAATGAGCAGTTCTTC
.,.,TRBJ1-1,TRBV5-1,CASSSTVTNTEAFF,TGCGCCAGCAGCTCCACAGTTACTAACACTGAAGCTTTCTTT
.,TRBD1,TRBJ1-5,TRBV7-9,CATDDGTGSNVNQPQHF,TGTGCCACCGATGATGGGACAGGTTCGAATGTCAATCAGCCCCAGCATTTT
.,TRBD1,TRBJ2-1,TRBV7-3,CASSLARQGAKNEQFF,TGTGCCAGCAGCTTAGCCCGGCAGGGGGCGAAAAATGAGCAGTTCTTC
.,.,TRBJ2-5,TRBV27,CASKRLELGQETQYF,TGTGCCAGCAAGCGGTTGGAGCTTGGCCAAGAGACCCAGTACTTC
.,TRBD1,TRBJ1-5,TRBV10-1,CAAPPRGQGSYSNQPQHF,TGCGCCGCACCCCCAAGGGGACAGGGATCGTATAGCAATCAGCCCCAGCATTTT
.,TRBD1,TRBJ2-7,TRBV10-3,CAIRLGQDSYEQYF,TGTGCCATCAGGCTGGGACAGGACTCCTACGAGCAGTACTTC
.,TRBD1,TRBJ1-6,TRBV7-9,CASSLRPGQGSNSPLHF,TGTGCCAGCAGCTTACGACCGGGACAGGGGAGTAATTCACCCCTCCACTTT